Only a few counts were recorded for the clone carrying this T cell receptor (beta chain). Living in about two dozen US areas, the participants were between roughly 18 and 90 years of age. Germline V gives CDR1 SQVTM, CDR2 ANQGSEA. Trimming took 0 bases from V and 4 from J, leaving 18 bases between them. The CDR3 is 16 amino acids. Data came from immunoSEQ multiplex PCR; TCRdb stores just in-frame clones and leaves some out. The sample lists around 170,000 clones, roughly 82% occurring once. The data are from a study of blood T cell repertoires in COVID-19. At the level of the study: Some COVID-19 samples were acute and others convalescent; all came from the United States, Italy and Spain.

Sample: PBMCs or T cells enriched from blood (not recorded which). The rearrangement uses TRBV29-1 and TRBJ1-1; D is possibly TRBD1 (5 bases). The clonotype originates from a woman in her twenties or thirties who had recovered from COVID-19. The CDR3 region has the DNA TGCAGCGTTGAAGATGGGGGGGGAGTTACGGTCACTGAAGCTTTCTTT. Protein product: CSVEDGGGVTVTEAFF.